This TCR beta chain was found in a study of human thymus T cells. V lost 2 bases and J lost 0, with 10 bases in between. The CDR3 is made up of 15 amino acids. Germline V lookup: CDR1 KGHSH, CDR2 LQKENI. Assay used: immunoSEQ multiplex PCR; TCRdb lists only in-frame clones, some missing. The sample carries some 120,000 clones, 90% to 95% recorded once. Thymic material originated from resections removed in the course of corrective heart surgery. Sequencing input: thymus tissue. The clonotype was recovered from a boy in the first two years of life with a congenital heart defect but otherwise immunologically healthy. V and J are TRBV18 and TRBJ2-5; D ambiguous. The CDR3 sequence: CASSPAGLYQETQYF. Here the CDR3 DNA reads TGTGCCAGCTCACCAGCCGGGTTGTACCAAGAGACCCAGTACTTC. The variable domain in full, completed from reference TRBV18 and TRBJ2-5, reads NAGVMQNPRHLVRRRGQEARLRCSPMKGHSHVYWYRQLPEEGLKFMVYLQKENIIDESGMPKERFSAEFPKEGPSILRIQQVVRGDSAAYFCASSPAGLYQETQYFGPGTRLLVL.